This T cell receptor beta chain was obtained from a study of cytomegalovirus exposure and HLA in healthy donors. The PCR used 60 Vbeta and 13 Jbeta primers. Data came from immunoSEQ multiplex PCR; TCRdb stores just in-frame clones and leaves some out. Among 75,000 to 100,000 clones, about 78% were seen once, and the ten largest hold around 3.6%. The CDR3 has 14 residues. Trimming took 5 bases from V and 1 from J, leaving 10 bases between them. Germline V gene sequence: CDR1 LNHDA, CDR2 SQIVND (reference sequence). This chain links TRBV19 with TRBJ2-3; D gene ambiguous. This clonotype was sampled from a man aged 35 to 55 in good health and CMV-seronegative. What was sequenced was PBMCs. This chain's CDR3 is CASSLVAGTDTQYF. CDR3 in DNA: TGTGCCAGTAGTTTGGTGGCTGGCACAGATACGCAGTATTTT.